The 5 T cell receptor beta chains presented below share a single source sample, sequenced in a study of CD8 T cells in Susac syndrome. RNA was extracted with the RNeasy kit, and a quantity of about 0.45 to 1 ug was reverse transcribed using random hexamers. MiXCR, run by TCRdb on the immunoSEQ multiplex PCR reads, gives a single entry per CDR3 protein. Here the sample spans a few hundred thousand distinct CDR3 sequences, nearly 97% being singletons. Sequencing input: CD4+ T cells from PBMCs. The receptors stem from a human donor with multiple sclerosis.

The chain is built from TRBV3-1 and TRBJ1-1, with D unclear. The CDR3 runs to 14 residues. Germline V gives CDR1 LGHDT, CDR2 YNNKEL (reference sequence). The ends were cut back, 4 bases at V and 1 base at J, with 10 bases in the middle. The CDR3 loop is CASSLASGNTEAFF. DNA of the CDR3: TGTGCCAGCAGCCTCGCTTCGGGGAACACTGAAGCTTTCTTT.

The rearrangement uses TRBV4-1 and TRBJ1-2; possible D gene TRBD1, 5 bases. V was cut by 0 bases and J by 7 bases, with 12 bases left in between. CDR1 is MGHRA and CDR2 is YSYEKL in the germline V gene. The CDR3 has 14 amino acids. CDR3 sequence reads: CASSQELRRGGYTF. The CDR3 nucleotides are TGCGCCAGCAGCCAAGAATTGAGGAGGGGTGGCTACACCTTC.

J is TRBJ2-7 and V is TRBV6-6, with 8 bases lining up with TRBD2. This CDR3 contains 12 residues. Unmatched junction bases numbered 4, after V lost 9 bases and J lost 3 bases. Per germline, CDR1 MNHNY and CDR2 SVGAGI (reference sequence). The CDR3 nucleotides are TGTGCCAGGAGCGGGAGAGACTACGAGCAGTACTTC. It is translated as CARSGRDYEQYF.

J is TRBJ1-2 and V is TRBV2; D is uncertain. Trimming removed 3 bases at V and 0 bases at J, with 11 bases between. There are 15 residues in the CDR3. From germline, CDR1 is SNHLY and CDR2 FYNNEI. CDR3 DNA: TGTGCCAGCAGTGAGGGTAGCGGAGCTAACTATGGCTACACCTTC. This codes for CASSEGSGANYGYTF.

The genes are TRBV20-1 and TRBJ2-3; 13 bases line up with TRBD2. J lost 2 bases, V lost 5 bases, and 7 bases had no gene match. The CDR3 contains 16 residues. Germline V lookup: CDR1 DFQATT, CDR2 SNEGSKA (reference sequence). The CDR3: CSAQELAGGHTDTQYF. CDR3 in DNA: TGCAGTGCTCAAGAACTAGCGGGAGGGCACACAGATACGCAGTATTTT.